This T cell receptor beta chain stems from a study of breast tumors, draining lymph nodes, adjacent tissues. CDR1 is DFQATT and CDR2 is SNEGSKA in the germline V gene (reference sequence). Trimming took 6 bases from V and 3 from J, leaving 11 bases between them. The CDR3 consists of 13 residues. Samples came from axillary lymph nodes draining the breast cancer. Ten or more counts support this clonotype. TCRdb re-derived calls from the multiplex PCR reads in MiXCR, one entry per CDR3 protein. Of some 130,000 distinct CDR3 sequences listed, just under 20% are singletons. Sequencing was carried out using axillary lymph node tissue. The genes are TRBV20-1 and TRBJ2-2, with D possibly TRBD2 on 5 matching bases. This sequence originates from a female donor with breast cancer. Some clones in this sample may be carry-over from other donors' samples. The CDR3 loop is CSALDSYTGELFF. In nucleotides, the CDR3 is TGCAGTGCCTTGGACTCATACACCGGGGAGCTGTTTTTT.